This TCR beta chain was sequenced during a study of blood T cell repertoires in COVID-19. Study details: The cDNA or gDNA used as material had been derived from T cells, B-cell-depleted T cells, or PBMCs.

On this clone itself: At one of its ends the junction is not consistent with the germline gene, which may arise from a read error.

Original methodology: Amplification of reference gene primers was used by the study to estimate nucleated cell counts. The repertoire was sequenced with immunoSEQ multiplex PCR; TCRdb's copy has only in-frame clones and lacks some. The V and J calls and clone size come from that table; D and trimming were worked out from the DNA. This table has fewer than 300,000 clones, around 90% appearing once. Seattle enrolled patients during active infection and tracked them longitudinally. This CDR3 region has 9 residues. CDR1 is KGHDR and CDR2 is SFDVKD in the germline V gene. Sequencing was carried out using peripheral blood. The rearrangement links TRBV24-1 to TRBJ1-3; D unresolved. The clonotype comes from a person aged 18 to 35 with COVID-19, enrolled during active disease. The CDR3 nucleotides read TGTGACACCATTCCTACTGGATATTTT. Translated, it gives CDTIPTGYF.